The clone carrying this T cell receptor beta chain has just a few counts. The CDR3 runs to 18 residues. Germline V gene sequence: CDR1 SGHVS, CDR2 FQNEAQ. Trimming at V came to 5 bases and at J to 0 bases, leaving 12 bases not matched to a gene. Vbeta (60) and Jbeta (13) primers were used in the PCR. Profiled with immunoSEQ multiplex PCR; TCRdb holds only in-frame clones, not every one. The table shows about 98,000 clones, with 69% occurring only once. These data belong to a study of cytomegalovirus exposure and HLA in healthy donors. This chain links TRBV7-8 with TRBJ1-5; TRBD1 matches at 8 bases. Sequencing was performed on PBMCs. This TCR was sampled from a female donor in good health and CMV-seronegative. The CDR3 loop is CASSPKMTGEYSNQPQHF. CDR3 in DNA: TGTGCCAGCAGCCCGAAAATGACAGGGGAATATAGCAATCAGCCCCAGCATTTT.